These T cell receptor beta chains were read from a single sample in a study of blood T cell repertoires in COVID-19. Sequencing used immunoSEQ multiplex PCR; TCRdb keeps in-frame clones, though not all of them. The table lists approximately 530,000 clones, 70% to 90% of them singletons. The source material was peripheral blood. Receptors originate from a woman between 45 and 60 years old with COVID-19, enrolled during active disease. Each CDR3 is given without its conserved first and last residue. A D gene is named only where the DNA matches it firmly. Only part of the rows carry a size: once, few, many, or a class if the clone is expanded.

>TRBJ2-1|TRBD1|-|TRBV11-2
ASSVRTGDEQF
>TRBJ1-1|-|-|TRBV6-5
ASSYRGSQMNTEAF
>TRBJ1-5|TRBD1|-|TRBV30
AWGAGGSQPQH
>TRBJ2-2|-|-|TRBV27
ASSTGEELF
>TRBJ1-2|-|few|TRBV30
AWQPTGNYGYT
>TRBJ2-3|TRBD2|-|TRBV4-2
ASSRGISSGGTDTQY
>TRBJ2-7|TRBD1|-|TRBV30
AWSGGAGGAYEQY
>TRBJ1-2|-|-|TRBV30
AWSVLSPQADGYT
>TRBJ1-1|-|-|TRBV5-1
ASSWGGGEETEAF
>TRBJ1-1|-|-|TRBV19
ASSNWVNRDANTEAF
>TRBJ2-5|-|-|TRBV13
ASSFGSGVGETQY
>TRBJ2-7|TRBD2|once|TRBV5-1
ASSLGVSSGSFSYEQY
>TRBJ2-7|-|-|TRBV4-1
ASSQDRSIPGLAYEQY
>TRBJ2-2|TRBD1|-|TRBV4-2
ASSQVQGARTGELF
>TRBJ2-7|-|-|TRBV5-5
ASSLGVSFGQPYEQY
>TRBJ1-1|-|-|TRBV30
AWKGRTEAF
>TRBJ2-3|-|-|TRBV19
ASSIGAGNTDTQY
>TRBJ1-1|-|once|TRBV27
ASRLPGTEAF
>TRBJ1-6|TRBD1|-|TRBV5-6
ASSPGTGWGSPLH
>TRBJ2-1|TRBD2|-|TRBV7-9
ASTPGTRYNEQF
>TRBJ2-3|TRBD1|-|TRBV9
ASSGDRGPTRADTQY
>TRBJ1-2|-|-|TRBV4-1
ASSQKKGGDIAEGYT
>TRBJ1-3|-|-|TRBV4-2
ASSQDNNSGNTIY
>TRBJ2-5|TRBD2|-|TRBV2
ASTPGLAEETQY
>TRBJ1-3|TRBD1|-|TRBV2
ASSTDRFSGNTIY
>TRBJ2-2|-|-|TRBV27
ASSSSRATGELF
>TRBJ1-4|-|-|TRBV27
ASRRDPATNEKLF
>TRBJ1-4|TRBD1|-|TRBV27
ASSLSTGQGAEKLF
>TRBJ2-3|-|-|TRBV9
ASSGRVSDTQY
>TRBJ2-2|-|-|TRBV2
ASRGEAGELF
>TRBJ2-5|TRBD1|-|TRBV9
ASSPDTGEGETQY
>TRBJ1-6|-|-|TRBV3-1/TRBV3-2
ASSQEGGPLH
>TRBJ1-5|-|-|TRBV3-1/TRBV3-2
ASSQVGDNQPQH
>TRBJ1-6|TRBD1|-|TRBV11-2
ASSLTGGGSPLH
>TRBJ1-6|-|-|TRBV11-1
ASSLRQGIENSPLY
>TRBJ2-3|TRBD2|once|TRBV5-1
ASSPGLVSDTQY
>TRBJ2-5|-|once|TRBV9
ASSVRPSSRAGETQY
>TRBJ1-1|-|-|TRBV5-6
ASSPRLGTGTEAF
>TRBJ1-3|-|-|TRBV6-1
ASSERQGRNTIY
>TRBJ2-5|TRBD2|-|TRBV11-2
ASTLSGGALVGTQY
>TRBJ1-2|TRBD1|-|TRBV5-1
ASSGGTANYGYT
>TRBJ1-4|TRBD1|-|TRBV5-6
ASSSSRAQGAGVGEKLF
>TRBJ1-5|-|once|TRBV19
ASSIVGDQPQH